This T cell receptor (beta chain) is from a study of T cells in Graves' hyperthyroidism and ophthalmopathy. Across the whole study: Peripheral blood was acquired at first diagnosis, ahead of any therapy whatsoever. Findings and limits, study-wide: Ophthalmopathy was told apart from stable hyperthyroidism by a 13 V-J model. Most thyroid clonotypes expanded above 0.001 were also detected in blood.

Germline-derived CDR1 and CDR2 are LGHNA and YNFKEQ. The CDR3 length is 15 residues. V was trimmed by 4 bases and J by 7 bases, leaving 17 bases between them. Using RNA transcripts as the source, TCR beta CDR3 regions were amplified. Primed by the HTBI set, a first-round RT-PCR was run on the TCR CDR3. TCRdb independently ran MiXCR on the multiplex PCR reads; one entry per CDR3 protein. The sample contains hundreds of thousands of distinct CDR3 sequences, 11% to 15% of which appear only once. Turning to this clonotype: The target antigen is unknown.

Patients having uncontrolled infection, another autoimmune disease, pregnancy or lactation were not included. The receptor was derived from a woman in her thirties or forties with Graves' hyperthyroidism. What was sequenced was blood. The chain couples TRBV4-2 to TRBJ2-1; no clear D gene. Here the CDR3 reads CASSPSWADRNEQFF. The CDR3 region has the DNA TGTGCCAGCAGCCCAAGCTGGGCAGATAGAAATGAGCAGTTCTTC.